This T cell receptor beta chain stems from a study of cytomegalovirus exposure and HLA in healthy donors. Study background: HLA-typed donors contributed about 85 million unique TCRs, which were held in an early data release.

Unrecorded immune exposures were likely, despite nominal health at sampling. This clone was seen a few times. Both 60 Vbeta primers and 13 Jbeta primers went into the PCR. The assay was immunoSEQ multiplex PCR, and TCRdb's table has in-frame clones only and misses some. The sample yields about 160,000 clones, roughly 85% seen once. V lost 3 bases to trimming and J lost 4 bases; unmatched junction nucleotides: 6. Germline lookup yields CDR1 MRHNA and CDR2 SNTAGT. This CDR3 spans 15 amino acids. V gene TRBV6-4 combines with J gene TRBJ2-3, with 8 bases fitting TRBD2. The sequencing input was PBMCs. This receptor was obtained from a man younger than 35 in good health and CMV-seropositive. Written as DNA, the CDR3 is TGTGCCAGCAGTGAGAGCGGGGGTTCCGCAGATACGCAGTATTTT. Translation gives CASSESGGSADTQYF.